A single sample gave rise to the 9 T cell receptor beta chains below, sequenced in a study of molecular identifiers for immune sequencing clone quantification (dated by TCRdb to the late 2010s). Receptor amplification or capture employed PCR. Instrument on record: Illumina HiSeq 4000. The raw public reads went through TCRdb reprocessing: fastp at Q25, MiXCR clone calling, in-frame beta chains kept. Each entry is one CDR3 protein sequence, shown with its most common DNA and genes. The sample table holds around 460,000 distinct CDR3 sequences, of which about 20% were seen once. The leading ten clones occupy about 0.78% of the sample. The sample was naive CD8+ T cells from blood, with Jurkat cell RNA spiked in. Per the publication, the cell subset or site label means: FACS-sorted CD8+CD4-CCR7+CD45RA+ naive T cells. These receptors came from a human donor in good health. Some libraries in this study had Jurkat cell RNA spiked in.

This clonotype was recorded at least ten times. The chain employs TRBV5-4 and TRBJ2-3; no reliable D call. CDR1 and CDR2 from the germline V gene are SGHNT and YYREEE (reference sequence). V was clipped by 0 bases and J by 0 bases, with 20 bases between them. The CDR3 consists of 19 residues. For the CDR3, the DNA is TGTGCCAGCAGCTTGGGTATTGGGTCCAGATATACTAGCACAGATACGCAGTATTTT. Translation: CASSLGIGSRYTSTDTQYF.

This clonotype was observed at least ten times. V gene TRBV30 combines with J gene TRBJ2-1; the match to TRBD2 covers 8 bases. Trimming at V came to 3 bases and at J to 7 bases, leaving 5 bases not matched to a gene. The germline gives CDR1 GTSNPN, CDR2 SVGIG (reference sequence). The CDR3 runs 13 residues. CDR3: CAWRAAGDNEQFF. The CDR3 nucleotides are TGTGCCTGGAGGGCAGCGGGGGATAATGAGCAGTTCTTC.

This clonotype was observed a handful of times. The rearrangement uses TRBV28 and TRBJ2-5; D unclear. Trimming took 6 bases from V and 5 from J, leaving 10 bases between them. Germline V CDR1 and CDR2: MDHEN, SYDVKM. The CDR3 totals 12 residues. This CDR3 is CASSGPGETQYF. The CDR3 DNA reads TGTGCCAGCAGCGGGCCCGGGGAGACCCAGTACTTC.

On this clonotype itself: It may be a read error: a sequence one base away is much more abundant. V and J are TRBV3-1 and TRBJ2-3; a possible D gene is TRBD1 (5 bases). The CDR3 is 15 amino acids. Germline CDR1 is LGHDT and CDR2 is YNNKEL (reference sequence). The CDR3 reads CACSQGASPTDTQYF. The DNA of the CDR3 is TGTGCCTGCAGCCAAGGGGCCAGCCCCACAGATACGCAGTATTTT.

This clonotype occurred a few times. The V gene is TRBV20-1, the J gene TRBJ1-1; 8 nucleotides match TRBD1. Germline V gives CDR1 DFQATT, CDR2 SNEGSKA (reference sequence). With V trimmed by 0 bases and J by 0 bases, 0 bases remained unmatched. There are 14 residues in the CDR3. The CDR3 DNA follows: TGCAGTGCTAGAGAGACAGGGGTGAACACTGAAGCTTTCTTT. It translates to CSARETGVNTEAFF.

The chain uses TRBV7-8 and TRBJ2-3; TRBD1 is a possible D gene (5 bases). CDR1 and CDR2 (germline): SGHVS, FQNEAQ. The CDR3 runs to 17 residues. V was cut by 5 bases and J by 2 bases, with 20 bases left in between. The CDR3 nucleotides are TGTGCCAGCAGCCCTCCCGGCGCAGGGCCAGACACAGATACGCAGTATTTT. It translates to CASSPPGAGPDTDTQYF.

With regard to this clonotype: This could be a read error, since a much larger clone is one nucleotide away. The V gene is TRBV9, the J gene TRBJ2-5; a weak D match, TRBD1 (5 bases). V gave up 4 bases and J gave up 1 base, with 11 bases separating them. The CDR3 consists of 14 residues. From germline, CDR1 is SGDLS and CDR2 YYNGEE. The CDR3 here is CASSPRQSQETQYF. In nucleotides, the CDR3 is TGTGCCAGCAGCCCCCGACAGTCCCAAGAGACCCAGTACTTC.

This clonotype showed up just once. The conserved phenylalanine or tryptophan is not found at the CDR3 terminus, so this likely reflects a read error. The genes are TRBV4-1 and TRBJ2-5, with unresolved D. Germline V gene lookup returns CDR1 MGHRA and CDR2 YSYEKL. V lost 0 bases and J lost 1, with 15 bases in between. This CDR3 comprises 17 residues. In nucleotides, the CDR3 is TGCGCCAGCAGCCAAGATCGGCAGGCACTCCTCCAAGAGACCCAGTACCTC. The encoded protein is CASSQDRQALLQETQYL.

This chain connects TRBV27 to TRBJ1-5; 9 bases line up with TRBD1. Germline V gene data show CDR1 as MNHEY and CDR2 as SMNVEV (reference sequence). The V gene end was trimmed by 5 bases and the J gene end by 6 bases; junction bases not matched to a gene: 14. The CDR3 totals 17 residues. The CDR3 is CASSPLSRDRASQPQHF. In DNA form, the CDR3 reads TGTGCCAGCAGTCCCCTGTCCAGGGACAGGGCTAGTCAGCCCCAGCATTTT.